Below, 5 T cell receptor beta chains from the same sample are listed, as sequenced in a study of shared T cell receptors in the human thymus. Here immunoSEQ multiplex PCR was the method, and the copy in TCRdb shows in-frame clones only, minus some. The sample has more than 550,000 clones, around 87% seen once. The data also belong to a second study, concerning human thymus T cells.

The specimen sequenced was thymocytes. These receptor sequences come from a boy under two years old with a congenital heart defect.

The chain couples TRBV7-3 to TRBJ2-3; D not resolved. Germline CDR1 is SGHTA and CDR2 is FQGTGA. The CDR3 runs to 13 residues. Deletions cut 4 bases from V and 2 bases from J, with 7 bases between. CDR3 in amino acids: CASSYRFTDTQYF. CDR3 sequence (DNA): TGTGCCAGCAGCTATCGGTTCACAGATACGCAGTATTTT.

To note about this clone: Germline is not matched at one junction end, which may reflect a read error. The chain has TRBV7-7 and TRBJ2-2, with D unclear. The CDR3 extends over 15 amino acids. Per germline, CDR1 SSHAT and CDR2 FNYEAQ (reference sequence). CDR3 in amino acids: CASSPEAAYTGELFF. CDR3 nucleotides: TGTGCTAGCAGCCCCGAGGCAGCTTACACCGGGGAGCTGTTTTTT. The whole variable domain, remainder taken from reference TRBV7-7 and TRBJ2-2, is GAGVSQSPRYKVTKRGQDVTLRCDPISSHATLYWYQQALGQGPEFLTYFNYEAQPDKSGLPSDRFSAERPEGSISTLTIQRTEQRDSAMYRCASSPEAAYTGELFFGEGSRLTVL.

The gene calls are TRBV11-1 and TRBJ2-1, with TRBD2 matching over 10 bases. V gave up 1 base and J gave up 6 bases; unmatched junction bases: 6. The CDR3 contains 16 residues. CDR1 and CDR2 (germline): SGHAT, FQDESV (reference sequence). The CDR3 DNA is TGTGCCAGCAGCTTAGAGCGGGGGGGCCGAGGCAATGAGCAGTTCTTC. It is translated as CASSLERGGRGNEQFF.

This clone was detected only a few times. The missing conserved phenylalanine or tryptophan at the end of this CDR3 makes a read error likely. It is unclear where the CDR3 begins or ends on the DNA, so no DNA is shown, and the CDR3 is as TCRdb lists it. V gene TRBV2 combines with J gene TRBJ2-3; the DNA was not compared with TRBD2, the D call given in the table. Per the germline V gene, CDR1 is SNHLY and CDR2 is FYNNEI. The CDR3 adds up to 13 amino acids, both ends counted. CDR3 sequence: CASSEALTSGRAL.

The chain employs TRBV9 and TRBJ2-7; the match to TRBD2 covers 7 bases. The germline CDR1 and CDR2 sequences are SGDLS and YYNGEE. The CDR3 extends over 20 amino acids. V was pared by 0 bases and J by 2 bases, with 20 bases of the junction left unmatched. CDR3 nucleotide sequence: TGTGCCAGCAGCGTAGATGGCAGGCCCCTCCCGCCTGGGGGGGCCTACGAGCAGTACTTC. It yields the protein CASSVDGRPLPPGGAYEQYF.